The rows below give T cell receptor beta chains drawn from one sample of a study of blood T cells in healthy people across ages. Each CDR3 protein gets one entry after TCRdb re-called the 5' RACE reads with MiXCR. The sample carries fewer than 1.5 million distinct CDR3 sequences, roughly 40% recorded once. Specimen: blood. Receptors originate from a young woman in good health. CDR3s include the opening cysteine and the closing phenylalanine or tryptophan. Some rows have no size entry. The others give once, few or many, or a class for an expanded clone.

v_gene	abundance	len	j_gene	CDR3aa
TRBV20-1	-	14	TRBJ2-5	CSASMVAGRETQYF
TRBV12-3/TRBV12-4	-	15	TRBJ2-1	CASGTDRHSYNEQFF
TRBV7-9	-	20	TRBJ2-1	CASSLASGRHRRGSYNEQFF
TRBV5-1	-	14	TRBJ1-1	CASSLGGEGTEAFF
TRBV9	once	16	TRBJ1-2	CASSVALDAVAYGYTF
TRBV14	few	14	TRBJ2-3	CASSQVHGTDTQYF
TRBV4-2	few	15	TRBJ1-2	CASSFQSGGDYGYTF
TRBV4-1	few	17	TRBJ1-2	CASSQSESSGLRYGYTF
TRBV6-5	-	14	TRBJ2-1	CASSYSQGIHEQFF
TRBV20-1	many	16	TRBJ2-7	CSARDSGGVVSYEQYF
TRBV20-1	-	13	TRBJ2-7	CSAGQRVGYEQYF
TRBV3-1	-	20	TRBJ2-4	CASSQVSGLAGGLAKNIQYF
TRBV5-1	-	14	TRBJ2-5	CASSLEAPQETQYF
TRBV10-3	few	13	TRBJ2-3	CAIRAGFTDTQYF
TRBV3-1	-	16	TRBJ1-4	CASSQAGRLTNEKLFF
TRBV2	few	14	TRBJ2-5	CASSLLLAEETQYF
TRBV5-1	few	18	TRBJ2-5	CASSPGMTSGRDMETQYF
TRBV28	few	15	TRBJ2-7	CASSFSDSGAYEQYF